The 5 T cell receptor beta chains presented below share a single source sample, sequenced in a study of blood T cell repertoires in COVID-19. Sequencing used immunoSEQ multiplex PCR; TCRdb keeps in-frame clones, though not all of them. The sample records about 71,000 clones, roughly 82% being singletons. Source material: peripheral blood. Receptor source: a woman older than 75 with acute or convalescent COVID-19.

For the CDR3, the DNA is TGTGCCAGCAGCTCCGGACAGGGGCGGACATATGGGGGGTTGAACACTGAAGCTTTCTTT. Protein product: CASSSGQGRTYGGLNTEAFF. V usage is TRBV5-4 and J usage is TRBJ1-1, with 9 bases fitting TRBD1. The germline V gene has CDR1 SGHNT and CDR2 YYREEE (reference sequence). The junction had 18 bases not matched to a gene; V was cut back by 3 bases and J by 0 bases. There are 20 residues in the CDR3.

This chain connects TRBV18 to TRBJ2-1, with D perhaps TRBD1 (6 bases). This CDR3 has 18 residues. Trimming pared 4 bases from V and 0 bases from J, leaving 19 bases between. In germline, CDR1 is KGHSH, CDR2 LQKENI. CDR3: CASSLLSVGGSSYNEQFF. Written as DNA, the CDR3 is TGTGCCAGCTCACTTCTATCCGTAGGGGGAAGCTCCTACAATGAGCAGTTCTTC.

The V call is TRBV10-3, the J call TRBJ2-3, with 9 bases aligning to TRBD2. V was pared by 0 bases and J by 2 bases, with 9 bases of the junction left unmatched. The CDR3 extends over 18 amino acids. The germline V gene has CDR1 ENHRY and CDR2 SYGVKD. The CDR3 DNA reads as TGTGCCATCAGTGAGTCGACTCGGCTAGCGGGGCCCACAGATACGCAGTATTTT. It codes for CAISESTRLAGPTDTQYF.

The genes are TRBV24-1 and TRBJ1-5; D is unresolved. The CDR3 has 13 residues. CDR1 is KGHDR and CDR2 is SFDVKD in the germline V gene. Trimming left V 0 bases short and J 7 bases short, with 6 bases between. The CDR3 sequence: CATSDLNGQPQHF. CDR3 nucleotides: TGTGCCACCAGTGATTTGAACGGGCAGCCCCAGCATTTT.

The CDR3 protein is CASSYRDRTSYEQYF. The CDR3 DNA reads as TGTGCCAGCAGTTACAGGGACAGGACCTCCTACGAGCAGTACTTC. The chain combines TRBV6-2 or TRBV6-3 with TRBJ2-7; TRBD1 aligns across 8 bases. Germline values: CDR1 MNHEY, CDR2 SVGEGT. V lost 2 bases to trimming and J lost 0 bases; unmatched junction nucleotides: 3. The CDR3 runs to 15 residues.